Following are 22 T cell receptor beta chains from one sample sequenced in a study of blood T cell repertoires in COVID-19. Profiling relied on immunoSEQ multiplex PCR, and the TCRdb table lists in-frame clones only, not all of them. Among fewer than 120,000 clones, approximately 79% were seen once, and the ten largest hold 16%. The sequenced sample was peripheral blood. The origin of the receptors is a woman at least 80 years old with active or convalescent COVID-19.

This clone was seen a single time. This chain links TRBV7-3 with TRBJ2-3, with a tentative D call TRBD2 (6 bases). Germline V lookup: CDR1 SGHTA, CDR2 FQGTGA. The germline V and J ends were trimmed by 2 bases and 4 bases, with 16 bases remaining between them. There are 16 residues in the CDR3. CDR3 nucleotides: TGTGCCAGCAGCTTAGTCGGGAGAGGTGGCGCAGATACGCAGTATTTT. It is translated as CASSLVGRGGADTQYF.

The rearrangement uses TRBV4-1 and TRBJ2-7, with D possibly TRBD1 on 5 matching bases. Looked up from germline, CDR1 is MGHRA and CDR2 is YSYEKL. Trimming removed 3 bases from V and 2 bases from J, with 14 bases in between. This CDR3 comprises 15 residues. The CDR3 DNA reads TGCGCCAGCAGCCAGGCCCAGGGTAGGACCTACGAGCAGTACTTC. Translation gives CASSQAQGRTYEQYF.

The J gene is TRBJ2-7, the V gene TRBV3-1 (or the pseudogene TRBV3-2), with 9 bases that match TRBD2. CDR1 and CDR2 from the germline V gene are LGHDT and YNNKEL (reference sequence). V was clipped by 1 base and J by 7 bases; unmatched bases: 14. The CDR3 length is 17 residues. The CDR3 nucleotides are TGTGCCAGCAGCCAAGCGGGGCCTAGCGGGAAGTCTTGGGAGCAGTACTTC. Encoded protein: CASSQAGPSGKSWEQYF.

Points on this clone: The same CDR3 also results from other DNA sequences found in this sample. The chain combines TRBV7-9 with TRBJ1-5; D unclear. Germline V gene sequence: CDR1 SEHNR, CDR2 FQNEAQ (reference sequence). The germline V and J ends were trimmed by 4 bases and 4 bases, with 5 bases remaining between them. CDR3 length: 12 amino acids. The CDR3 sequence is CASSSGNQPQHF. DNA of the CDR3: TGTGCCAGCAGCTCGGGGAATCAGCCCCAGCATTTT.

The rearrangement uses TRBV28 and TRBJ1-3; D may be TRBD1 (5 bases). Germline CDR1 is MDHEN and CDR2 is SYDVKM. V lost 4 bases and J lost 4, with 5 bases in between. This CDR3 has 12 residues. Written as DNA, the CDR3 is TGTGCCAGCAGTTCAGGGGGAAACACCATATATTTT. Protein product: CASSSGGNTIYF.

The J gene is TRBJ1-2, the V gene TRBV20-1; tentative D call: TRBD1 (6 bases). CDR1 is DFQATT, CDR2 SNEGSKA, per germline (reference sequence). The V end was cut by 3 bases, the J end by 4 bases, with 21 bases between. The CDR3 is 16 residues long. This CDR3 is CSASAGGDPLIYGYTF. CDR3 DNA sequence: TGCAGTGCTAGTGCGGGGGGCGACCCCCTCATCTATGGCTACACCTTC.

V usage is TRBV5-3 and J usage is TRBJ2-1; 9 bases line up with TRBD1. TRBV5-3 is given ORF status, its function remaining uncertain. V gave up 4 bases and J gave up 2 bases; unmatched junction bases: 7. The CDR3 consists of 16 residues. CDR3 amino acids: CARSHARDRAYNEQFF. The CDR3 region has the DNA TGTGCCAGAAGCCACGCCCGGGACAGGGCCTACAATGAGCAGTTCTTC.

The rearrangement links TRBV4-1 to TRBJ1-1, with 8 nucleotides matching TRBD1. CDR1 is MGHRA, CDR2 YSYEKL, per germline. V lost 3 bases and J lost 7; bases outside the gene matches: 7. This CDR3 has 14 amino acids. The CDR3 region has the DNA TGCGCCAGCAGCCAGGACAGGGTGTGGGGTGAAGCTTTCTTT. Amino acids: CASSQDRVWGEAFF.

The chain uses TRBV4-3 and TRBJ2-1, with 8 bases aligning to TRBD2. This CDR3 region has 18 residues. CDR1 and CDR2 from the germline V gene are LGHNA and YSLEER. V dropped 0 bases and J dropped 1; count of bases not matched to a gene: 8. The CDR3 here is CASSQEIGAGVSYNEQFF. CDR3 in DNA: TGCGCCAGCAGCCAAGAGATCGGAGCGGGAGTGTCCTACAATGAGCAGTTCTTC.

V usage is TRBV10-2 and J usage is TRBJ1-1; no clear D gene. The germline V and J ends were trimmed by 4 bases and 3 bases, with 9 bases remaining between them. CDR1 is WSHSY, CDR2 SAAADI, per germline. The CDR3 loop spans 13 amino acids. Here the CDR3 DNA reads TGCGCCAGCAGTGCGCGGAGGGACACTGAAGCTTTCTTT. Amino acid sequence: CASSARRDTEAFF.

This clone was counted once. The V and J genes are TRBV2 and TRBJ1-2; 11 bases line up with TRBD1. The CDR3 runs 16 residues. Germline-derived CDR1 and CDR2 are SNHLY and FYNNEI. Trimming took 5 bases from V and 6 from J; bases not matched to a gene: 11. CDR3 bases: TGTGCCAGCAGTCGGATCTCCGGGACAGGGGGAGATGGCTACACCTTC. Its protein product is CASSRISGTGGDGYTF. Full variable domain (missing parts from reference TRBV2 and TRBJ1-2): EPEVTQTPSHQVTQMGQEVILRCVPISNHLYFYWYRQILGQKVEFLVSFYNNEISEKSEIFDDQFSVERPDGSNFTLKIRSTKLEDSAMYFCASSRISGTGGDGYTFGSGTRLTVV.

The chain carries TRBV15 and TRBJ1-1; D not resolved. Trimming stripped 1 base from V and 1 base from J, with 13 bases between. The CDR3 consists of 16 residues. Germline CDR1 and CDR2: LNHNV and YYDKDF (reference sequence). CDR3 coding DNA: TGTGCCACCAGCAGAGGCTATGGTACGCGGAACACTGAAGCTTTCTTT. This gives the protein CATSRGYGTRNTEAFF.

J is TRBJ2-5 and V is TRBV18; no clear D. The CDR3 consists of 13 residues. Trimming shortened V by 1 base and J by 0 bases, and 3 bases separated the two germline ends. The germline V gene has CDR1 KGHSH and CDR2 LQKENI. The DNA of the CDR3 is TGTGCCAGCTCACCACTTAACCAAGAGACCCAGTACTTC. Translated: CASSPLNQETQYF.

This chain joins TRBV28 and TRBJ1-2, with 8 bases lining up with TRBD1. CDR3 length equals 15 residues. Germline lookup yields CDR1 MDHEN and CDR2 SYDVKM. After removal of 5 bases from V and 4 bases from J, the junction contained 9 bases not matched to a gene. CDR3 protein: CASSDGDRIFYGYTF. CDR3 DNA sequence: TGTGCCAGCAGTGATGGGGACAGGATCTTCTATGGCTACACCTTC.

The rearrangement uses TRBV28 and TRBJ2-7; D is uncertain. Germline V gives CDR1 MDHEN, CDR2 SYDVKM. V was shortened by 3 bases and J by 1 base, with 7 bases between the two germline ends. This CDR3 region has 13 residues. CDR3 residues: CASSFGRSYEQYF. The CDR3, as DNA: TGTGCCAGCAGTTTTGGCAGGTCCTACGAGCAGTACTTC.

The chain joins TRBV10-2 to TRBJ2-6, with TRBD1 identical over 9 bases. Germline V gene sequence: CDR1 WSHSY, CDR2 SAAADI. With 3 bases clipped from V and 2 bases from J, the junction kept 8 bases outside the gene matches. The CDR3 runs 18 residues. As DNA, the CDR3 is TGCGCCAGCAGTGAATTTGAAACAGGGGGCACTGGGGCCAACGTCCTGACTTTC. This encodes CASSEFETGGTGANVLTF.

This clone was picked up one time. The chain is built from TRBV20-1 and TRBJ1-6; D not resolved. Germline V gene sequence: CDR1 DFQATT, CDR2 SNEGSKA (reference sequence). Trimming cost V 3 bases and J 6 bases, with 9 bases left between them. The CDR3 has 13 residues. The CDR3 DNA sequence: TGCAGTGCTAGTGGTGGAGGTAATTCACCCCTCCACTTT. Translating it yields CSASGGGNSPLHF.

V is TRBV28 and J is TRBJ2-5; the match to TRBD2 covers 10 bases. Per germline, CDR1 MDHEN and CDR2 SYDVKM. This CDR3 region has 17 residues. V lost 5 bases to trimming and J lost 2 bases; unmatched junction nucleotides: 11. The CDR3 here is CASSPARTSGAQETQYF. As DNA, the CDR3 is TGTGCCAGCAGTCCTGCCCGGACTAGCGGAGCTCAAGAGACCCAGTACTTC.

The chain has TRBV28 and TRBJ1-2, with D maybe TRBD1 (5 bases). The germline V gene encodes CDR1 MDHEN and CDR2 SYDVKM. This CDR3 is 14 amino acids long. Trimming stripped 8 bases from V and 3 bases from J, with 16 bases between. CDR3 protein: CASGGLAGDYGYTF. The DNA for the CDR3 is TGTGCCAGCGGAGGGCTGGCGGGGGACTATGGCTACACCTTC.

J is TRBJ1-5 and V is TRBV20-1; 9 positions agree with TRBD1. V shed 3 bases and J 0 bases; nucleotides not matched to a gene: 9. Germline-derived CDR1 and CDR2 are DFQATT and SNEGSKA (reference sequence). The CDR3 is 17 amino acids. The CDR3 sequence: CSASGTDRGYSNQPQHF. The CDR3 DNA follows: TGCAGTGCTAGTGGGACTGACAGGGGGTATAGCAATCAGCCCCAGCATTTT.

This clone was counted between two and nine times. This rearrangement joins TRBV10-2 to TRBJ1-5, with 9 bases matching TRBD1. The CDR3 loop spans 14 amino acids. After removal of 7 bases from V and 6 bases from J, the junction contained 7 bases not matched to a gene. Germline CDR1 reads WSHSY; CDR2 reads SAAADI. The CDR3 DNA sequence: TGCGCCAGCAACCCGGGACAGGGTGGTCAGCCCCAGCATTTT. It is translated as CASNPGQGGQPQHF.

The V and J genes are TRBV9 and TRBJ2-2; D unclear. CDR3 length equals 16 residues. Germline V gene data show CDR1 as SGDLS and CDR2 as YYNGEE. V gave up 3 bases and J gave up 0 bases, with 12 bases separating them. CDR3 nucleotides: TGTGCCAGCAGCGCACATGAGCGCTCGAACACCGGGGAGCTGTTTTTT. This codes for CASSAHERSNTGELFF. Full variable domain (outside the CDR3, taken from reference TRBV9 and TRBJ2-2): DSGVTQTPKHLITATGQRVTLRCSPRSGDLSVYWYQQSLDQGLQFLIQYYNGEERAKGNILERFSAQQFPDLHSELNLSSLELGDSALYFCASSAHERSNTGELFFGEGSRLTVL.